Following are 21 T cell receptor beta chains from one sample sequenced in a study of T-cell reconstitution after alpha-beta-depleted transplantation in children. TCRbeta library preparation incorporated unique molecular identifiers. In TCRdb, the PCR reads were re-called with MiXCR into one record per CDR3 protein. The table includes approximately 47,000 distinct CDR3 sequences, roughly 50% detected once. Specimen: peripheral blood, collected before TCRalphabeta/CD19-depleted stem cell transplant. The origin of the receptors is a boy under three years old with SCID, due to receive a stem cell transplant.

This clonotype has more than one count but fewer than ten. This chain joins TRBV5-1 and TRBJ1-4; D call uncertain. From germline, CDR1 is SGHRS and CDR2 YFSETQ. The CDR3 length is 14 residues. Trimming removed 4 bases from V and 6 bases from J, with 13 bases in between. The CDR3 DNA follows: TGCGCCAGCAGCCCTTGGCAGTCCGATGAAAAACTGTTTTTT. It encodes CASSPWQSDEKLFF.

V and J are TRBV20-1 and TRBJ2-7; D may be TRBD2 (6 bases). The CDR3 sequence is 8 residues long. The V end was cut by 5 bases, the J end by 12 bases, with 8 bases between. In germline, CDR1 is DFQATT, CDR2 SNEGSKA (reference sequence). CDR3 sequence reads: CSAGAGYF. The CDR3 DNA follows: TGCAGTGCTGGAGCGGGGTACTTC.

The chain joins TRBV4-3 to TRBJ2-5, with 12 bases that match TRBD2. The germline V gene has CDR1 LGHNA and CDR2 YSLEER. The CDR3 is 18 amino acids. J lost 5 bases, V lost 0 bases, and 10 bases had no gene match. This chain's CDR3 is CASSQDGASGGAWETQYF. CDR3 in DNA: TGCGCCAGCAGCCAAGATGGGGCTAGCGGGGGGGCCTGGGAGACCCAGTACTTC.

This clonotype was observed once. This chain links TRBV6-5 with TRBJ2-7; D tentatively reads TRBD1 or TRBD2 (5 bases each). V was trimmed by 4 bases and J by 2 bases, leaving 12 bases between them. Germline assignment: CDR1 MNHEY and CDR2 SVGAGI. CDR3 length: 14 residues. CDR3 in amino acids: CASSSRDGTYEQYF. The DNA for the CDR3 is TGTGCCAGCAGTTCCCGGGACGGAACCTACGAGCAGTACTTC.

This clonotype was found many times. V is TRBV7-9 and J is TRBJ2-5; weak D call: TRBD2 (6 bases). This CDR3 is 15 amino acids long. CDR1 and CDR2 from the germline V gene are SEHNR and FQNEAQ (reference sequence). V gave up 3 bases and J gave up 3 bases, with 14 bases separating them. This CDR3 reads CASSFPTSGEETQYF. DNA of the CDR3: TGTGCCAGCAGCTTCCCTACCTCGGGGGAAGAGACCCAGTACTTC.

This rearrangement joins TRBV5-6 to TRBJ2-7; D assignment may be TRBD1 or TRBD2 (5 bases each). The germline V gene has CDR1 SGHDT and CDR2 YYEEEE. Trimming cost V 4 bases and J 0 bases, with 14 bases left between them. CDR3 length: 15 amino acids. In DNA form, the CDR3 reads TGTGCCAGCAGCCCTTACTGGGACGACTCCTACGAGCAGTACTTC. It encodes CASSPYWDDSYEQYF. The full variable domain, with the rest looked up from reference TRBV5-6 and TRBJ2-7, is DAGVTQSPTHLIKTRGQQVTLRCSPKSGHDTVSWYQQALGQGPQFIFQYYEEEERQRGNFPDRFSGHQFPNYSSELNVNALLLGDSALYLCASSPYWDDSYEQYFGPGTRLTVT.

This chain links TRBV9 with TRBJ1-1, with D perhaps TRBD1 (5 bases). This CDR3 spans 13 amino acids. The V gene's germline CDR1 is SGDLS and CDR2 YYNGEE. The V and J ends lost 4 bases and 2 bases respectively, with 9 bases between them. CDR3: CASSRGRNTEAFF. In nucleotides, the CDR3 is TGTGCCAGCAGCCGGGGGAGAAACACTGAAGCTTTCTTT.

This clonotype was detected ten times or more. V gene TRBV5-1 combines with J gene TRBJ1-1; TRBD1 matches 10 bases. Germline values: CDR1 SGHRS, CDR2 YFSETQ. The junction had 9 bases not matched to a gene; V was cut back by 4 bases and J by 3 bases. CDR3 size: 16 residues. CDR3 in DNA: TGCGCCAGCAGCCGTGATCCGGGACAGGGGTACACTGAAGCTTTCTTT. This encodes CASSRDPGQGYTEAFF.

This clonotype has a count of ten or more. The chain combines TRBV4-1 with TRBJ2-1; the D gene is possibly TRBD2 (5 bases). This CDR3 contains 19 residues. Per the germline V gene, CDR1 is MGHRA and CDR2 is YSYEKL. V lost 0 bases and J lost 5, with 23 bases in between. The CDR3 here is CASSQEAHRSVGEDNEQFF. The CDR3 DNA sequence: TGCGCCAGCAGCCAAGAGGCCCATAGGTCTGTGGGAGAGGACAATGAGCAGTTCTTC.

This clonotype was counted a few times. The CDR3 loop is CAISLAMEDTQYF. The CDR3 nucleotides read TGTGCCATCAGTCTAGCGATGGAAGATACGCAGTATTTT. The chain has TRBV10-3 and TRBJ2-3; D is possibly TRBD2 (6 bases). From germline, CDR1 is ENHRY and CDR2 SYGVKD. Trimming stripped 5 bases from V and 5 bases from J, with 11 bases between. This CDR3 region has 13 residues.

CDR3: CASSYLPGQLNTEAFF. The DNA of the CDR3 is TGTGCCAGCAGTTACTTACCGGGACAGCTGAACACTGAAGCTTTCTTT. The V gene is TRBV6-5, the J gene TRBJ1-1; 7 bases are shared with TRBD1. After removal of 1 base from V and 0 bases from J, the junction contained 5 bases not matched to a gene. CDR3 length equals 16 residues. In germline, CDR1 is MNHEY, CDR2 SVGAGI.

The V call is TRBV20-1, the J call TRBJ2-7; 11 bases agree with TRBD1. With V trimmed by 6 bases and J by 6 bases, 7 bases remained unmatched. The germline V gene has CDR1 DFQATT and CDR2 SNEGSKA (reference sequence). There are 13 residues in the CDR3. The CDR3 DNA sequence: TGCAGTGCCCTACGGGACAGGGGGGCCGAGCAGTACTTC. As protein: CSALRDRGAEQYF.

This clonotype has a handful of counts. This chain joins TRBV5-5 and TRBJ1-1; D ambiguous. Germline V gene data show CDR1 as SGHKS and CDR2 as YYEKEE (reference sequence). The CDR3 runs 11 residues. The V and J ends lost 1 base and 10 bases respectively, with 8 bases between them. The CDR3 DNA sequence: TGTGCCAGCAGCTTGCTAGAGCGAGCTTTCTTT. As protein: CASSLLERAFF.

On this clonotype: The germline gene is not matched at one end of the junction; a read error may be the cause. For the CDR3, the DNA is TGTGCCAGCAACCCACTGGGACAGCATCATACCGAGGAGCTGTTTTTT. The encoded protein is CASNPLGQHHTEELFF. The genes are TRBV5-6 and TRBJ2-2, with 7 bases aligning to TRBD1. The V gene's germline CDR1 is SGHDT and CDR2 YYEEEE. The CDR3 sequence is 16 residues long.

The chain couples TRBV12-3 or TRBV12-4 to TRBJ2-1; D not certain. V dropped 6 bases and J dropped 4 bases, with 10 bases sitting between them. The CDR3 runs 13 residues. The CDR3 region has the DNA TGTGCCAGCAGCAAACAGATGTACAATGAGCAGTTCTTC. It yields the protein CASSKQMYNEQFF.

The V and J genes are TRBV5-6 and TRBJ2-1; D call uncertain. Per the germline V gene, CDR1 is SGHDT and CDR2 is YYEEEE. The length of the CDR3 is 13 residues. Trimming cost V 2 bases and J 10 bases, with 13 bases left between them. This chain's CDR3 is CASSFPAVSEQFF. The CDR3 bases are TGTGCCAGCAGCTTCCCTGCGGTTTCCGAGCAGTTCTTC.

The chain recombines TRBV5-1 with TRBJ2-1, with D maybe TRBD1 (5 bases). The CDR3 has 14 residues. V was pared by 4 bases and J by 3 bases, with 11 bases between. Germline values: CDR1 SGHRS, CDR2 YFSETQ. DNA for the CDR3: TGCGCCAGCAGCGGAGACAGTTTCTACAATGAGCAGTTCTTC. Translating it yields CASSGDSFYNEQFF.

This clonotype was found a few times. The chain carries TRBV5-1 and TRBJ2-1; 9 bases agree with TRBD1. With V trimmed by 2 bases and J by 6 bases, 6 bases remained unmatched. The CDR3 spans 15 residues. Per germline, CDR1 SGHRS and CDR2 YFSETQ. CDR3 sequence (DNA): TGCGCCAGCAGCTTAGGGACAGGGACCTTCAATGAGCAGTTCTTC. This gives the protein CASSLGTGTFNEQFF.

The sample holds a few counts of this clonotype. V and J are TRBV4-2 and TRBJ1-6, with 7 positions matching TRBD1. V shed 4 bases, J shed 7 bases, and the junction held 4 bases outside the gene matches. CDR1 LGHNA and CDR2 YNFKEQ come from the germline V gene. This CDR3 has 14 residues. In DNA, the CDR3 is TGTGCCAGCAGCCTCGGGACAGAGAATTCACCCCTCCACTTT. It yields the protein CASSLGTENSPLHF.

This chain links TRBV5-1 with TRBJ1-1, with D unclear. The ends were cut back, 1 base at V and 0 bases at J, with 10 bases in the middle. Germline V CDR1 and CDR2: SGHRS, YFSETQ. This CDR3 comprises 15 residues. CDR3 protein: CASSLFGRMNTEAFF. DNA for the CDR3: TGCGCCAGCAGCTTGTTCGGACGCATGAACACTGAAGCTTTCTTT.

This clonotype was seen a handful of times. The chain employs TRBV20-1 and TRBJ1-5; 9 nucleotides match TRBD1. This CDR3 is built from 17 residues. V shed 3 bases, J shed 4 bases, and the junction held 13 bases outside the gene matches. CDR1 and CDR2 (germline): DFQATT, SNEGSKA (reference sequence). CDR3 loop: CSASSPGQGVSNQPQHF. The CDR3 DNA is TGCAGTGCTAGCAGCCCGGGACAGGGAGTCTCGAATCAGCCCCAGCATTTT.